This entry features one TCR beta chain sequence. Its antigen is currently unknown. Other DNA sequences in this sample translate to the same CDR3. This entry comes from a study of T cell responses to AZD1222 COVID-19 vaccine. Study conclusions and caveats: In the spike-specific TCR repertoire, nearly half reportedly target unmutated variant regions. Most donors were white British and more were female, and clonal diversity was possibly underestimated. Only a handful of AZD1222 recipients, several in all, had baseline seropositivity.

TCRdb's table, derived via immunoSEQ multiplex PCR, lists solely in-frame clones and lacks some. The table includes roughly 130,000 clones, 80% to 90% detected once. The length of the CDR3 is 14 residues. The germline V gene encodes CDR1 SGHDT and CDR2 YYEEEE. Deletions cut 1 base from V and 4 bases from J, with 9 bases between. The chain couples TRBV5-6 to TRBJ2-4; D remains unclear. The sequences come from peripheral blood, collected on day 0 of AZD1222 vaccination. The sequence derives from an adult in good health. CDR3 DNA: TGTGCCAGCAGCTTGACCGGAAAAAAAAACATTCAGTACTTC. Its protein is CASSLTGKKNIQYF.